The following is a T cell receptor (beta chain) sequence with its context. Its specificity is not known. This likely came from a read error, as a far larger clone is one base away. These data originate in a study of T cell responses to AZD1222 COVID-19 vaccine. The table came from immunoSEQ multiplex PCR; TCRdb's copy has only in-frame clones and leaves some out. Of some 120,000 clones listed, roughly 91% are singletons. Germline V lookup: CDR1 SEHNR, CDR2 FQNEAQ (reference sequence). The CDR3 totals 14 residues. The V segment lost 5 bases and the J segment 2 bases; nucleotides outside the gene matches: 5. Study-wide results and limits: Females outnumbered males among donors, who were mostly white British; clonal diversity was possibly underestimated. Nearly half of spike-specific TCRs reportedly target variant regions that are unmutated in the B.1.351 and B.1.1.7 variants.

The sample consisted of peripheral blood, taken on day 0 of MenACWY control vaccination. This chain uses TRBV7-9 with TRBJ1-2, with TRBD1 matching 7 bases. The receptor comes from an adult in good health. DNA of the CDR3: TGTGCCAGCAGCCCGGTACAGGGGAACTATGGCTACACCTTC. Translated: CASSPVQGNYGYTF.